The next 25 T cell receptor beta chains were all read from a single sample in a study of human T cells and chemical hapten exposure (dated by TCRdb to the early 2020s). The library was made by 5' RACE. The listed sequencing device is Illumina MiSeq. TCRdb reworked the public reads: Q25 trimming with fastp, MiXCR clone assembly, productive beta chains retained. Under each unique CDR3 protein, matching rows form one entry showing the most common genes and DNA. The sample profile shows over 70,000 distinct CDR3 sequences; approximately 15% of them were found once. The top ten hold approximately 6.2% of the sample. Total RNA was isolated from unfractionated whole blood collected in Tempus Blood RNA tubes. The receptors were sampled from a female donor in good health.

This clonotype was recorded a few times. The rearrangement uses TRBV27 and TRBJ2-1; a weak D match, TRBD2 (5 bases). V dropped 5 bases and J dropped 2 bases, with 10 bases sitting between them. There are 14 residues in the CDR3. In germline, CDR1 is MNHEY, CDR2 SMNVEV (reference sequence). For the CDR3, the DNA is TGTGCCAGCAGTCACGGGATCCCCTACAATGAGCAGTTCTTC. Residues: CASSHGIPYNEQFF.

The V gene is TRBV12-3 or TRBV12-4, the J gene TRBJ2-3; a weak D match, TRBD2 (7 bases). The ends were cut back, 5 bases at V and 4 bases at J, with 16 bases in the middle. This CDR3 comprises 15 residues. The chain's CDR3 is CASSLGGVVADTQYF. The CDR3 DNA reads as TGTGCCAGCAGTCTAGGGGGGGTCGTCGCAGATACGCAGTATTTT.

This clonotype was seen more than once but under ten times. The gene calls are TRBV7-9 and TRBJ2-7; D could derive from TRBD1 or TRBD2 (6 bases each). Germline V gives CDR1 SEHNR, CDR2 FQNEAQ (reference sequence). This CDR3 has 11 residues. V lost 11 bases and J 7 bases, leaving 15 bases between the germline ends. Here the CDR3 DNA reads TGTGCCGCGAGACGAGGGGGGGAGCAGTACTTC. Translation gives CAARRGGEQYF.

The CDR3 nucleotides read TGCAGTGCTAGAGATACGAGGGGCACCTACGAGCAGTACTTC. Translating it yields CSARDTRGTYEQYF. J is TRBJ2-7 and V is TRBV20-1; tentatively, D is TRBD1 or TRBD2 (5 bases each). Per germline, CDR1 DFQATT and CDR2 SNEGSKA (reference sequence). This CDR3 spans 14 amino acids. Trimming pared 0 bases from V and 2 bases from J, leaving 11 bases between.

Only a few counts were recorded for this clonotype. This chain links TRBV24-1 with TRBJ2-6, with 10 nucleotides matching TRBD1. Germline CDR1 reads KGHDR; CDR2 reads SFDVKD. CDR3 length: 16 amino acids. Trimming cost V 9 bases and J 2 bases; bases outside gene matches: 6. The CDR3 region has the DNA TGTGCCACCGGGACAGGGGCCGTCACTGGGGCCAACGTCCTGACTTTC. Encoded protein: CATGTGAVTGANVLTF.

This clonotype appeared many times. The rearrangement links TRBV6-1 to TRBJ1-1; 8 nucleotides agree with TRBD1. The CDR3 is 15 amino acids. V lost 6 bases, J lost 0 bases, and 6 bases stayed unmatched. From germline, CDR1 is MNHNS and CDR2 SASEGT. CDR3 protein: CASRGRTGMNTEAFF. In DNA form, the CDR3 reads TGTGCCAGCAGGGGTCGGACAGGGATGAACACTGAAGCTTTCTTT.

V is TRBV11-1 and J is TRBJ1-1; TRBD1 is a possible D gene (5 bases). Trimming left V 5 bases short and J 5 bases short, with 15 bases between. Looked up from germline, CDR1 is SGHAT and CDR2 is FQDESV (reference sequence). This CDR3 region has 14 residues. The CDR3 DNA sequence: TGTGCCAGCAGCATCTCACGGGGGGGGACTGAAGCTTTCTTT. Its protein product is CASSISRGGTEAFF.

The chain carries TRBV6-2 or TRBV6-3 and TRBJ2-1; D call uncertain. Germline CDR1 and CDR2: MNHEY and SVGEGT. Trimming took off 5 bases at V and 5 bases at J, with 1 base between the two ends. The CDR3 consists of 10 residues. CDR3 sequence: CASSDNEQFF. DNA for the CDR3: TGTGCCAGCAGTGACAATGAGCAGTTCTTC.

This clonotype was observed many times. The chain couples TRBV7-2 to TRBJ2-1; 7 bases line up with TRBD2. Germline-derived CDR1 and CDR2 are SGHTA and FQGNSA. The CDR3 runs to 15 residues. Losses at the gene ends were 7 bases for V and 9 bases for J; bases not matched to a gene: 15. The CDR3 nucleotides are TGTGCCAGCAAACGAATTCCAGCGGGATACGGTGAGCAGTTCTTC. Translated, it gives CASKRIPAGYGEQFF.

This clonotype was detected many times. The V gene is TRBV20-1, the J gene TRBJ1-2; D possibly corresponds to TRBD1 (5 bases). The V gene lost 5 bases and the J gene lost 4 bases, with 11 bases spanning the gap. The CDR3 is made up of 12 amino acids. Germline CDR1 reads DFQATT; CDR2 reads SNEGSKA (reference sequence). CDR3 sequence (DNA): TGCAGTGCTGGGGGGACGGTCTATGGCTACACCTTC. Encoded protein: CSAGGTVYGYTF.

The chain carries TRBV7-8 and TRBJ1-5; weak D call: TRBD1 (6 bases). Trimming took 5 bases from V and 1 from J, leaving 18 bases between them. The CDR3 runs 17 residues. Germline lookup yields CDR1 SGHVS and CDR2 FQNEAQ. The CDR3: CASSPSPEGGSNQPQHF. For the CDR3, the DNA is TGTGCCAGCAGCCCTAGCCCCGAGGGGGGCAGCAATCAGCCCCAGCATTTT.

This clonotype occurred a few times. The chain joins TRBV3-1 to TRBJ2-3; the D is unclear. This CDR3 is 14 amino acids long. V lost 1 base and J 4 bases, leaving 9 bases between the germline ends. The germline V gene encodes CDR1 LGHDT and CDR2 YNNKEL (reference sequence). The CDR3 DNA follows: TGTGCCAGCAGCCAAGTGGGGTCCCCAGATACGCAGTATTTT. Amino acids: CASSQVGSPDTQYF.

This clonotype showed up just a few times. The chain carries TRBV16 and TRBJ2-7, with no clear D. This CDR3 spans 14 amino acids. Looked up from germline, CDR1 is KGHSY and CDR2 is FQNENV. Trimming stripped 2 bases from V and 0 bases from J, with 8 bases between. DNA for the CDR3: TGTGCCAGCAGCCAAGGCCTGAGCTCCTACGAGCAGTACTTC. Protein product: CASSQGLSSYEQYF.

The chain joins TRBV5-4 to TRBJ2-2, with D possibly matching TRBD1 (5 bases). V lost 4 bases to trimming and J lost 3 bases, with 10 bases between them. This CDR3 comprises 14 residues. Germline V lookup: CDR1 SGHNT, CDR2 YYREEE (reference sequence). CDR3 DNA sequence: TGTGCCAGCAGCAGGGGATCTGACACCGGGGAGCTGTTTTTT. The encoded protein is CASSRGSDTGELFF.

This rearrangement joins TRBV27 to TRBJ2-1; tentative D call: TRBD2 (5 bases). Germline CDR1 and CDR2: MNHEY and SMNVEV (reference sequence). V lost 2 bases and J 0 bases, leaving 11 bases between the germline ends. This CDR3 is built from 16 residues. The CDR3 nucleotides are TGTGCCAGCAGTTTAGGTAGCGCCGTCTCCTACAATGAGCAGTTCTTC. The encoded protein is CASSLGSAVSYNEQFF.

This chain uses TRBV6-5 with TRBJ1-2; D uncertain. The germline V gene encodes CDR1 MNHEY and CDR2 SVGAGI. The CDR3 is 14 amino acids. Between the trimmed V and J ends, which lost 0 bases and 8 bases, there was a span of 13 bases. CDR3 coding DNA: TGTGCCAGCAGTTACTCGCGGCAGGTCGGGGGCTACACCTTC. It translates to CASSYSRQVGGYTF.

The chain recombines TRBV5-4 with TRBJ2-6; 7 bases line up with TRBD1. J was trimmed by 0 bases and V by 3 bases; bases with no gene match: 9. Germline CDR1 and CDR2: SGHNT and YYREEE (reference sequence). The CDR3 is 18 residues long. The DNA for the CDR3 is TGTGCCAGCAGCTCCTCACAGGGGTCTAGCTCTGGGGCCAACGTCCTGACTTTC. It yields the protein CASSSSQGSSSGANVLTF.

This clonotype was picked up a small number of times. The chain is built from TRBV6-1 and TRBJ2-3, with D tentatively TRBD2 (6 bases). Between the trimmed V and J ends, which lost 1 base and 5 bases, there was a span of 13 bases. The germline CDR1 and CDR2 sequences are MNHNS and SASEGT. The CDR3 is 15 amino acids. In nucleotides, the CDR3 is TGTGCCAGCAGTGAAGGCCCGACTAGTTTAGATACGCAGTATTTT. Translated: CASSEGPTSLDTQYF.

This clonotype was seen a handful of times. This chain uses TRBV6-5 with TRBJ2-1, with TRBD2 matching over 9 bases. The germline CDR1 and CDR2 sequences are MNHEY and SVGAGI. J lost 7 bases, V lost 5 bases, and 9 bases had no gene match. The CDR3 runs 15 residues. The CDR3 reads CASSPPAGGDNEQFF. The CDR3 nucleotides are TGTGCCAGCAGTCCACCTGCGGGGGGGGATAATGAGCAGTTCTTC.

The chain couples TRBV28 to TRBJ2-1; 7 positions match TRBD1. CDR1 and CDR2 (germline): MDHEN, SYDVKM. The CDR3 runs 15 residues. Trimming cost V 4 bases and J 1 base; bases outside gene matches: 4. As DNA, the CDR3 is TGTGCCAGCAGTTCTCCGACAGGGTCCTACAATGAGCAGTTCTTC. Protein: CASSSPTGSYNEQFF.

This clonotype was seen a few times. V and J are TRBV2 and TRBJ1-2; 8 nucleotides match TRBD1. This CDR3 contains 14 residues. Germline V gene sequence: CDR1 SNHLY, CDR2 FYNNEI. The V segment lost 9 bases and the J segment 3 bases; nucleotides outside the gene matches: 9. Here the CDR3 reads CASLPNRGDYGYTF. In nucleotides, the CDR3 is TGTGCCAGTCTTCCCAACAGGGGGGACTATGGCTACACCTTC.

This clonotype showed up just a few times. The chain's CDR3 is CASSPRAGGYNEQFF. The CDR3 bases are TGTGCCAGCAGCCCTCGAGCGGGGGGGTACAATGAGCAGTTCTTC. This sequence joins TRBV7-2 and TRBJ2-1; 10 nucleotides agree with TRBD2. The germline CDR1 and CDR2 sequences are SGHTA and FQGNSA. The CDR3 length is 15 residues. The J segment lost 4 bases and the V segment lost 5 bases, leaving 5 bases of the junction unmatched.

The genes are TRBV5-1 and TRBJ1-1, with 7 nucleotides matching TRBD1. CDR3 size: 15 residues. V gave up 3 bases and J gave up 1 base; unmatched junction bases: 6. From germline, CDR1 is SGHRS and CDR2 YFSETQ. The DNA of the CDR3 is TGCGCCAGCAGCTCCTCAGGGGGGAAGAACACTGAAGCTTTCTTT. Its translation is CASSSSGGKNTEAFF. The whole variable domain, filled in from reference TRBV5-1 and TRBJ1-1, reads KAGVTQTPRYLIKTRGQQVTLSCSPISGHRSVSWYQQTPGQGLQFLFEYFSETQRNKGNFPGRFSGRQFSNSRSEMNVSTLELGDSALYLCASSSSGGKNTEAFFGQGTRLTVV.

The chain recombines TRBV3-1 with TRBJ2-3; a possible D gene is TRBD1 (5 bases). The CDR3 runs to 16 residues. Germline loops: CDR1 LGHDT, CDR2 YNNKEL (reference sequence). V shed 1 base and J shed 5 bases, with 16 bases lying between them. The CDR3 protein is CASSQVEIRGRDTQYF. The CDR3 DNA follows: TGTGCCAGCAGCCAAGTAGAAATAAGGGGCCGAGATACGCAGTATTTT.

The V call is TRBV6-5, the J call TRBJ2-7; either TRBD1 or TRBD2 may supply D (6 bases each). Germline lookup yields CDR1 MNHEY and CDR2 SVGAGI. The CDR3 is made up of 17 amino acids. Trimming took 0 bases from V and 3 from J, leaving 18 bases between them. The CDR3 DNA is TGTGCCAGCAGTTACTCGATGAGGGGGGACAAGTACTACGAGCAGTACTTC. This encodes CASSYSMRGDKYYEQYF.